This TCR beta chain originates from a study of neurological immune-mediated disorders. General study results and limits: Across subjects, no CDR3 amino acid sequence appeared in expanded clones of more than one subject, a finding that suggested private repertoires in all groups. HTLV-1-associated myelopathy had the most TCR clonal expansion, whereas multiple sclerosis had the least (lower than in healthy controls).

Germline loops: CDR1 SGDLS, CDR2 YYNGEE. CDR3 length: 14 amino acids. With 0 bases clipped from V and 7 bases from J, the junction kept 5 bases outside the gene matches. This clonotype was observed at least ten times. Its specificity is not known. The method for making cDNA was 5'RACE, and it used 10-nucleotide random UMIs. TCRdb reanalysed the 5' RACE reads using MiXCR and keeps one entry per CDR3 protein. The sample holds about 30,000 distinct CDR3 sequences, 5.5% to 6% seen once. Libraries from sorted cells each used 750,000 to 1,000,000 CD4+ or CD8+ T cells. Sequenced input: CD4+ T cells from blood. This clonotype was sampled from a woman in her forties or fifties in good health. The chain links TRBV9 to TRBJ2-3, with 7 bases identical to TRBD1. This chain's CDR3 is CASSVGEGAYTQYF. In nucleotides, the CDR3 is TGTGCCAGCAGCGTAGGCGAGGGGGCGTATACGCAGTATTTT.